The next 14 T cell receptor beta chains were all read from a single sample in a study of blood T cell repertoires in COVID-19. This table comes from immunoSEQ multiplex PCR, and its TCRdb copy is limited to in-frame clones, with some not included. The profile shows 250,000 to 400,000 clones, 70% to 90% of them singletons. Sequencing used peripheral blood. Receptors originate from a woman in her 30s with COVID-19, enrolled during active disease.

The V and J genes are TRBV9 and TRBJ2-5; D perhaps matches TRBD2 (7 bases). V lost 0 bases and J lost 0, with 15 bases in between. There are 17 residues in the CDR3. In germline, CDR1 is SGDLS, CDR2 YYNGEE. The CDR3 region has the DNA TGTGCCAGCAGCGTAGCAGGGGAGGGAACCAACCAAGAGACCCAGTACTTC. It translates to CASSVAGEGTNQETQYF.

CDR3 protein: CASSYDRGLSDYGYTF. CDR3 in DNA: TGTGCCAGCAGTTACGACAGGGGGCTATCTGACTATGGCTACACCTTC. This rearrangement joins TRBV6-6 to TRBJ1-2; 10 bases agree with TRBD1. This CDR3 region has 16 residues. Trimming cost V 2 bases and J 3 bases; bases outside gene matches: 6. CDR1 is MNHNY, CDR2 SVGAGI, per germline (reference sequence).

V gene TRBV5-1 combines with J gene TRBJ1-2; no reliable D call. Trimming shortened V by 1 base and J by 8 bases, and 9 bases separated the two germline ends. The CDR3 consists of 12 residues. Germline loops: CDR1 SGHRS, CDR2 YFSETQ. CDR3 DNA sequence: TGCGCCAGCAGCTTGTTCGAGGGAGGCTACACCTTC. It codes for CASSLFEGGYTF.

The chain couples TRBV7-8 to TRBJ2-2, with D possibly being TRBD1 (6 bases). This CDR3 spans 18 amino acids. V was pared by 5 bases and J by 0 bases, with 19 bases between. Germline loops: CDR1 SGHVS, CDR2 FQNEAQ. The CDR3: CASSLPVDSPSNTGELFF. DNA of the CDR3: TGTGCCAGCAGCCTCCCTGTGGACAGTCCATCGAACACCGGGGAGCTGTTTTTT.

The gene calls are TRBV21-1 and TRBJ2-6; the table gives TRBD2 as D, unverified against the DNA. TRBV21-1 is assigned pseudogene status. This CDR3 is 18 amino acids long. CDR3 sequence: CASSKGGGRATGANVLTF. The CDR3 DNA sequence: TGTGCCAGCAGCAAAGGGGGAGGGCGAGCGACTGGGGCCAACGTCCTGACTTTC.

The chain links TRBV2 to TRBJ2-1; D uncertain. V shed 4 bases and J shed 4 bases, with 11 bases lying between them. The CDR3 spans 14 residues. From germline, CDR1 is SNHLY and CDR2 FYNNEI. Here the CDR3 reads CASSGLEAYNEQFF. In DNA form, the CDR3 reads TGTGCCAGCAGTGGACTGGAAGCATACAATGAGCAGTTCTTC.

The chain uses TRBV7-2 and TRBJ1-4; 9 nucleotides line up with TRBD1. CDR1 SGHTA and CDR2 FQGNSA come from the germline V gene. The CDR3 sequence is 14 residues long. Trimming cost V 5 bases and J 4 bases; bases outside gene matches: 2. DNA of the CDR3: TGTGCCAGCAGCACGGACAGGGGTAATGAAAAACTGTTTTTT. It is translated as CASSTDRGNEKLFF.

The V and J genes are TRBV29-1 and TRBJ2-1; D might be TRBD2 (7 bases). The V gene lost 3 bases and the J gene lost 4 bases, with 16 bases spanning the gap. The germline CDR1 and CDR2 sequences are SQVTM and ANQGSEA. The CDR3 totals 15 residues. The CDR3 here is CSVDGGRVLYNEQFF. CDR3 nucleotide sequence: TGCAGCGTTGACGGGGGGCGCGTCTTGTACAATGAGCAGTTCTTC.

This clone was seen just once. The chain links TRBV29-1 to TRBJ2-5, with 7 bases identical to TRBD1. This CDR3 spans 15 amino acids. The germline CDR1 and CDR2 sequences are SQVTM and ANQGSEA. V trimming: 6 bases; J trimming: 5 bases; junction bases outside the gene matches: 15. The CDR3 bases are TGCAGCGTCTGGGGTGACGTGACAGGGTCGGAGACCCAGTACTTC. It translates to CSVWGDVTGSETQYF.

This chain joins TRBV30 and TRBJ2-5; possible D gene TRBD2, 5 bases. Trimming took off 3 bases at V and 5 bases at J, with 28 bases between the two ends. Germline V lookup: CDR1 GTSNPN, CDR2 SVGIG (reference sequence). This CDR3 contains 18 residues. CDR3 loop: CAWSPPGKRPNSGETQYF. Here the CDR3 DNA reads TGTGCCTGGAGCCCCCCGGGGAAGCGTCCCAACAGTGGGGAGACCCAGTACTTC.

A remark on this clone: This CDR3 is also generated by other DNA sequences in the sample. The CDR3: CASSRDRGNEKLFF. CDR3 sequence (DNA): TGTGCCAGCAGCCGGGACAGGGGTAATGAAAAACTGTTTTTT. The rearrangement joins TRBV7-2 to TRBJ1-4, with TRBD1 matching 10 bases. Germline V gene lookup returns CDR1 SGHTA and CDR2 FQGNSA. V lost 5 bases and J lost 4; bases outside the gene matches: 1. The CDR3 is made up of 14 amino acids.

This clone was recorded only once. The chain employs TRBV3-1 (or the pseudogene TRBV3-2) and TRBJ1-2, with D unresolved. This CDR3 contains 14 residues. The germline CDR1 and CDR2 sequences are LGHDT and YNNKEL (reference sequence). Between the trimmed V and J ends, which lost 1 base and 4 bases, there was a span of 10 bases. This CDR3 is CASSQGSQTYGYTF. CDR3 nucleotides: TGTGCCAGCAGCCAAGGCTCACAGACCTATGGCTACACCTTC.

The J gene is TRBJ1-5, the V gene TRBV4-1, with 7 nucleotides matching TRBD1. The CDR3 sequence is 15 residues long. Per germline, CDR1 MGHRA and CDR2 YSYEKL. V lost 1 base, J lost 5 bases, and 5 bases stayed unmatched. The CDR3 spells CASSQGRQGDQPQHF. The CDR3, as DNA: TGCGCCAGCAGCCAAGGTCGGCAGGGGGATCAGCCCCAGCATTTT.

This clone was picked up many times. J is TRBJ2-2 and V is TRBV27, with D hard to call. Germline CDR1 reads MNHEY; CDR2 reads SMNVEV (reference sequence). The CDR3 runs 13 residues. The ends were cut back, 3 bases at V and 3 bases at J, with 5 bases in the middle. The CDR3 sequence is CASSFTYTGELFF. The DNA of the CDR3 is TGTGCCAGCAGTTTTACATACACCGGGGAGCTGTTTTTT.